This T cell receptor (beta chain) derives from a study of HIV-infected patients and healthy controls. Findings and caveats of the study: With just sixteen HIV-infected individuals processed, the findings' generality was considered strongly limited.

CDR3 length equals 13 residues. Per the germline V gene, CDR1 is SGHTA and CDR2 is FQGNSA. Trimming stripped 1 base from V and 3 bases from J, with 7 bases between. Alpha and beta constant-region primers primed reverse transcription of about 470 ng RNA. Using multiplexing indices, alpha and beta chain libraries were generated apart by chain-specific third strand synthesis. A single primer pair per chain amplified all rearrangements, with per-molecule barcodes. Ligation attached cDNA to a 5' RACE adapter that carried a random hexamer and SP2 site. MiXCR, applied by TCRdb to the 5' RACE reads, yields one record per CDR3 protein. The sample has about 7,800 distinct CDR3 sequences, 5% to 6.5% seen once. Whole blood was used without fractionation, so all unsorted peripheral T cells were included. Donors were HIV-infected adults who had not yet started antiretroviral therapy but were about to begin. This clonotype was detected many times. Its specificity is unknown.

J is TRBJ2-7 and V is TRBV7-2; D is unclear. The starting material was blood, obtained before antiretroviral therapy. This TCR was recovered from an adult with HIV infection. CDR3 nucleotides: TGTGCCAGCAGCTTAGGACCGTACTACGAGCAGTACTTC. Protein: CASSLGPYYEQYF.